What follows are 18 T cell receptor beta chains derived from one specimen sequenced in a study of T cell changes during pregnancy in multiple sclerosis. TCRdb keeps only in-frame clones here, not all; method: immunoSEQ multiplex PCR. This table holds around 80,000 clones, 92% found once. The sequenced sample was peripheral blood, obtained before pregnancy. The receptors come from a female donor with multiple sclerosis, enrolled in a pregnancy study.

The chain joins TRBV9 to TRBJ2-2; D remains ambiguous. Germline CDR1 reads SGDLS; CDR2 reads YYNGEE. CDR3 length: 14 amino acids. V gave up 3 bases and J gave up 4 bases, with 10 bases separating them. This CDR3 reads CASSAHGVTGELFF. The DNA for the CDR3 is TGTGCCAGCAGCGCCCACGGAGTCACCGGGGAGCTGTTTTTT.

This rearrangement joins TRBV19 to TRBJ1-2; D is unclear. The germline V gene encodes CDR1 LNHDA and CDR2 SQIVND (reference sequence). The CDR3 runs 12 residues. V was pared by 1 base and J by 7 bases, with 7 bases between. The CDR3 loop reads CASSIAKLGYTF. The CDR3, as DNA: TGTGCCAGTAGTATAGCCAAACTTGGCTACACCTTC. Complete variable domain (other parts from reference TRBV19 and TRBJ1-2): DGGITQSPKYLFRKEGQNVTLSCEQNLNHDAMYWYRQDPGQGLRLIYYSQIVNDFQKGDIAEGYSVSREKKESFPLTVTSAQKNPTAFYLCASSIAKLGYTFGSGTRLTVV.

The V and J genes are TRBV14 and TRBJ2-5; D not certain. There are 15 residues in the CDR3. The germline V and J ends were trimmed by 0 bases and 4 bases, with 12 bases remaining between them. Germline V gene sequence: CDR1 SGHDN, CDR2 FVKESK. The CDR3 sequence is CASSQDVEWRETQYF. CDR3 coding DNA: TGTGCCAGCAGCCAAGATGTCGAGTGGAGAGAGACCCAGTACTTC.

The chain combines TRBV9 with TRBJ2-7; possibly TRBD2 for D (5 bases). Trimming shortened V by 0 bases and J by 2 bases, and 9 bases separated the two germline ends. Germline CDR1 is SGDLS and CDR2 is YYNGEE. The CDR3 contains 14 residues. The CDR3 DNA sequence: TGTGCCAGCAGCGTAGCCACGGGAACCTACGAGCAGTACTTC. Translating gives CASSVATGTYEQYF.

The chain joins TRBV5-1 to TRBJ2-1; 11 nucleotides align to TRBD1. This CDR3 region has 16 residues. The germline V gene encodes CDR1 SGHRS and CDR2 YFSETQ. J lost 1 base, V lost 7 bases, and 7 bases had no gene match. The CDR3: CASRTGTGGSYNEQFF. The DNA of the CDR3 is TGCGCCAGCCGAACCGGGACAGGGGGGTCCTACAATGAGCAGTTCTTC.

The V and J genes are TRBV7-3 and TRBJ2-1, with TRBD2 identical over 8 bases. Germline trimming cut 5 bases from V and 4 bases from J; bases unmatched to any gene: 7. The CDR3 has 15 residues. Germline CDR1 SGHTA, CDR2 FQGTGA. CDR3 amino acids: CASSRSGSGYNEQFF. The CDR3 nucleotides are TGTGCCAGCAGCCGGAGCGGGAGCGGGTACAATGAGCAGTTCTTC.

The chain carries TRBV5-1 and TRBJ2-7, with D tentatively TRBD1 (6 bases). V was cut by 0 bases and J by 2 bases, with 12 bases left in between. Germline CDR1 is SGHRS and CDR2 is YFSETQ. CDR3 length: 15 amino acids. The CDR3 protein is CASSLVSGDTYEQYF. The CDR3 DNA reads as TGCGCCAGCAGCTTGGTGTCAGGGGACACCTACGAGCAGTACTTC.

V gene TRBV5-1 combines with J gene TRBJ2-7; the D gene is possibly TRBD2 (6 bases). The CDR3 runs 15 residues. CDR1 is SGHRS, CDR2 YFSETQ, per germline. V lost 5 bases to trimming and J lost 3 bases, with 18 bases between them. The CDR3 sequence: CASSGGGTQYYEQYF. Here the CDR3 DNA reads TGCGCCAGCAGTGGCGGCGGGACTCAATACTACGAGCAGTACTTC.

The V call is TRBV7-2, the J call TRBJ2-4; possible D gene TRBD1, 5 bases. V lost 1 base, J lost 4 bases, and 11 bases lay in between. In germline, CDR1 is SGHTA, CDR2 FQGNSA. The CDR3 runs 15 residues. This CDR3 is CASSLGLTVKNIQYF. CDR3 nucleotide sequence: TGTGCCAGCAGCTTAGGCCTGACAGTAAAAAACATTCAGTACTTC.

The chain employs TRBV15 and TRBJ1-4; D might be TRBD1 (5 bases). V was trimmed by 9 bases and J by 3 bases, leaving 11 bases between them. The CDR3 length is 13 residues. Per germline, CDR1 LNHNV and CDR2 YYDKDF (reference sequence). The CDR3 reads CATQGPANEKLFF. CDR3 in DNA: TGTGCCACGCAGGGTCCGGCTAATGAAAAACTGTTTTTT.

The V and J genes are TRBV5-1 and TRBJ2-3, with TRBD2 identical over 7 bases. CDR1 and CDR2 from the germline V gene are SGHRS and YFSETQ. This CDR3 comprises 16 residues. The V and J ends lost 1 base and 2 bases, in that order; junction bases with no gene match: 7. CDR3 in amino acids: CASSLTLAVFTDTQYF. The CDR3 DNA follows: TGCGCCAGCAGCTTGACGCTAGCGGTTTTCACAGATACGCAGTATTTT.

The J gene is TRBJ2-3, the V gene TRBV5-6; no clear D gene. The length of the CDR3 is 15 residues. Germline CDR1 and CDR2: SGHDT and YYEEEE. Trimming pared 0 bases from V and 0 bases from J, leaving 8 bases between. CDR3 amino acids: CASSLEEISTDTQYF. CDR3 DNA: TGTGCCAGCAGCTTGGAGGAGATTAGCACAGATACGCAGTATTTT.

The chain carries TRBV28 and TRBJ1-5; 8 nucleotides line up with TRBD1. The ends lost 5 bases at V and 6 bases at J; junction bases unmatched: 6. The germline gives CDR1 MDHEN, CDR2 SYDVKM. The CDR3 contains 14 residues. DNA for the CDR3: TGTGCCAGCAGTCCAGGGGGCCCGAGTCAGCCCCAGCATTTT. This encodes CASSPGGPSQPQHF.

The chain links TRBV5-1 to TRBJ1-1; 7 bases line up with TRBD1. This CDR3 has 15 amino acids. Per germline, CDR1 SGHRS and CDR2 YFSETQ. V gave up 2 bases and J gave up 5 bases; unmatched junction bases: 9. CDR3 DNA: TGCGCCAGCAGCTTAAGTGGGCAGGGGGTTACTGAAGCTTTCTTT. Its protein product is CASSLSGQGVTEAFF.

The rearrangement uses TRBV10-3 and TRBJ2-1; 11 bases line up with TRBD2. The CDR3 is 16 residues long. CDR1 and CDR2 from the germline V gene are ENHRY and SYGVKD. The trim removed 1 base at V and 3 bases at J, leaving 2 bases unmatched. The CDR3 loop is CAISEFTSGSYNEQFF. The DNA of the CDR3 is TGTGCCATCAGTGAGTTCACTAGCGGGAGCTACAATGAGCAGTTCTTC.

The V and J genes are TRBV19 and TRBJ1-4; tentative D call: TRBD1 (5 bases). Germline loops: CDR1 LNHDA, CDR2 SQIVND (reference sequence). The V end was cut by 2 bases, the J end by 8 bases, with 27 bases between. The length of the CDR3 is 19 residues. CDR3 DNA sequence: TGTGCCAGTAGTATAAACCCCTCGTCAGCCCAGGGCGGCGTCGAAAAACTGTTTTTT. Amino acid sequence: CASSINPSSAQGGVEKLFF.

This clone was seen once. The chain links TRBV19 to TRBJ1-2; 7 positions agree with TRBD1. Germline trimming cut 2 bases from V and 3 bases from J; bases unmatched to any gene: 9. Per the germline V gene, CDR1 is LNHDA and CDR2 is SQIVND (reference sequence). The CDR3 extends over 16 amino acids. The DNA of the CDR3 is TGTGCCAGTAGTATAAGGCGGAGACAGGGAGACTATGGCTACACCTTC. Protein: CASSIRRRQGDYGYTF.

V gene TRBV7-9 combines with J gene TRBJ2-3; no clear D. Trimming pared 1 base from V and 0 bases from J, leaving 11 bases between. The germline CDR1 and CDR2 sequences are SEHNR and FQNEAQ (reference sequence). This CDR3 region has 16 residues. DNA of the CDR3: TGTGCCAGCAGCTTAGTGGTCAAGACTAGCACAGATACGCAGTATTTT. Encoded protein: CASSLVVKTSTDTQYF. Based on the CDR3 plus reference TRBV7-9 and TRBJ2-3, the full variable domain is DTGVSQNPRHKITKRGQNVTFRCDPISEHNRLYWYRQTLGQGPEFLTYFQNEAQLEKSRLLSDRFSAERPKGSFSTLEIQRTEQGDSAMYLCASSLVVKTSTDTQYFGPGTRLTVL.